This TCR beta chain was captured by sequencing in a study of T-cell reconstitution after alpha-beta-depleted transplantation in children (TCRdb year 2016). Some background on the complete study: The study quantitatively tracked T-cell immune reconstitution after TCRalphabeta/CD19-depleted allogeneic hematopoietic cell transplantation in children using TCR repertoire profiling.

Library preparation employed PCR. Sequenced using an Illumina HiSeq 2500. TCR library preparation used molecular barcoding, with unique molecular identifiers applied to normalize quantification of the TCRbeta repertoire. Through fastp at Q25 and MiXCR, TCRdb rebuilt clones from the public reads, retaining in-frame beta chains. Every entry covers one CDR3 protein and lists the most common genes and DNA from its rows. The sample data list about 350,000 distinct CDR3 sequences, and roughly 15% of these were observed just once. 4% to 5.5% of the sample is taken by the ten largest. This clonotype came up many times. No cognate antigen has been identified for it. Base qualities are not provided; no much larger clone lies one nucleotide away. CDR1 and CDR2 are read off the germline V gene as MDHEN and SYDVKM. Compared with germline, V lacks 3 bases and J lacks 5 bases; bases without a gene match: 12. The cysteine opens and the phenylalanine closes a CDR3 of 16 amino acids. The entry retains the CDR3 DNA only, 48 bases that are in frame from base 1.

This TCR was recovered from a human donor who donated a stem cell graft to a child with Fanconi anemia. The sequenced sample was PBMCs, obtained from the stem cell graft. Rearrangement joined TRBV28 to TRBJ1-2, with TRBD1 matching 7 junction bases. The nucleotides read TGTGCCAGCAGTTTGTCTGGGCAGGGGGGCTTTTATGGCTACACCTTC. Translated, it gives CASSLSGQGGFYGYTF.